This paragraph covers one T cell receptor (beta chain) sequence. What it binds is not known. Amplification of TCR beta CDR3 regions used RNA as the template. Initially, a first-round RT-PCR of the TCR CDR3 employed the HTBI primer set. Each CDR3 protein is one row after TCRdb ran MiXCR on the multiplex PCR reads. Here the sample spans roughly 500,000 distinct CDR3 sequences, about 46% being singletons. The source of the sample is a study of T cells in Graves' hyperthyroidism and ophthalmopathy. General observations from the study: The model made its ophthalmopathy prediction, and onset followed a median around 6.5 months later.

The CDR3 extends over 13 amino acids. Germline CDR1 WNHNN, CDR2 SYGVQD (reference sequence). J was trimmed by 10 bases and V by 6 bases; bases with no gene match: 8. The chain employs TRBV10-1 and TRBJ2-2; 7 positions match TRBD2. Source material: peripheral blood or thyroid tissue (not recorded which). The TCR originated in an adult woman with Graves' disease, either hyperthyroidism or ophthalmopathy (not recorded which). This CDR3 is CASSAGGTSELFF. In DNA, the CDR3 is TGCGCCAGCAGCGCCGGGGGGACTTCGGAGCTGTTTTTT.